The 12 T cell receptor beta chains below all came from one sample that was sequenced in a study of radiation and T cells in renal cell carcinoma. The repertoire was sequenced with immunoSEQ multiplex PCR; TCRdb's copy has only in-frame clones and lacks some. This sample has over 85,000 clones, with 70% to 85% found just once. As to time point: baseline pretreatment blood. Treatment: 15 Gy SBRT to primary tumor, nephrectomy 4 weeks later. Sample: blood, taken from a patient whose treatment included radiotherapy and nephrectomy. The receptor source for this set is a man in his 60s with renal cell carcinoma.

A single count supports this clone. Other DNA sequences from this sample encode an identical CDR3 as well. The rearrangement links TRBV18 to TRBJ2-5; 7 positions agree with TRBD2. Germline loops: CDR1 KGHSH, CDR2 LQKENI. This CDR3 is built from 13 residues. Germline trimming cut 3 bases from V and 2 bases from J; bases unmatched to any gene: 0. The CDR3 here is CASSPGLQETQYF. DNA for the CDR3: TGTGCCAGCTCACCGGGACTACAAGAGACCCAGTACTTC.

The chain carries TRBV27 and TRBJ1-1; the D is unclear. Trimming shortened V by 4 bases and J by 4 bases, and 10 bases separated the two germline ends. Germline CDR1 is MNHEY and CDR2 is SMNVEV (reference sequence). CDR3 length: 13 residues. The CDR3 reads CASSSPRGTEAFF. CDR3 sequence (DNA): TGTGCCAGCAGTTCCCCCCGAGGCACTGAAGCTTTCTTT.

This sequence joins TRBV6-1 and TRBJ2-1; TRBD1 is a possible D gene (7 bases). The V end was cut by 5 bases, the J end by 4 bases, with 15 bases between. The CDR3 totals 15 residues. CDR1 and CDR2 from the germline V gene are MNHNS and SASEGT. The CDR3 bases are TGTGCCAGCAGTCCCGGAGGGGGCGTGTACAATGAGCAGTTCTTC. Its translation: CASSPGGGVYNEQFF.

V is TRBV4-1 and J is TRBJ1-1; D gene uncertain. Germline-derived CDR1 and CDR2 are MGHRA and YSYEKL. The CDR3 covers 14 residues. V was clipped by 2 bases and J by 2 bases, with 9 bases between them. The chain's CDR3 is CASSQSGINTEAFF. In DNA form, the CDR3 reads TGCGCCAGCAGCCAAAGTGGGATTAACACTGAAGCTTTCTTT.

This CDR3 reads CASGENLNTEAFF. In DNA form, the CDR3 reads TGCGCCAGCGGAGAGAACCTGAACACTGAAGCTTTCTTT. The chain is built from TRBV5-1 and TRBJ1-1; D gene unclear. The CDR3 has 13 amino acids. V was clipped by 7 bases and J by 0 bases, with 10 bases between them. CDR1 SGHRS and CDR2 YFSETQ come from the germline V gene.

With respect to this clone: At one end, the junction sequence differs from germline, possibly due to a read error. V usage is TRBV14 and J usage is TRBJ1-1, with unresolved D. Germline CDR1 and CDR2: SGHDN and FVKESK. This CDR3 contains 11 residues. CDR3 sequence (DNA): TGTGCCAGCAGCCAAGCTACCCAGGTTATCTTT. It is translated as CASSQATQVIF.

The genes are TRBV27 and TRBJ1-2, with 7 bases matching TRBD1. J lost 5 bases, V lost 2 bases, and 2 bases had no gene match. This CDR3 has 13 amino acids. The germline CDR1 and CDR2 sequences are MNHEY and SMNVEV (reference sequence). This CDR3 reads CASSLNRGYGYTF. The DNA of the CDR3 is TGTGCCAGCAGTTTAAACAGGGGATATGGCTACACCTTC.

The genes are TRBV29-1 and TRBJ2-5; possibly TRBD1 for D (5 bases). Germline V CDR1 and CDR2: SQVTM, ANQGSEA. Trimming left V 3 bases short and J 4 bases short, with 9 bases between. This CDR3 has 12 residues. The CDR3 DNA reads TGCAGCGTTGAGGGGCCGGGAGAGACCCAGTACTTC. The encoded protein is CSVEGPGETQYF. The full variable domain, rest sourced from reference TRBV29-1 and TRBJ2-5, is SAVISQKPSRDICQRGTSLTIQCQVDSQVTMMFWYRQQPGQSLTLIATANQGSEATYESGFVIDKFPISRPNLTFSTLTVSNMSPEDSSIYLCSVEGPGETQYFGPGTRLLVL.

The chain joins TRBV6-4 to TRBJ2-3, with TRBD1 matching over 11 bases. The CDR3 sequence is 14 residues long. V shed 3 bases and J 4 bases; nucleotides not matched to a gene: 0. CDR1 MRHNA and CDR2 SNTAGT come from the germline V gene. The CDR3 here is CASSEGQGADTQYF. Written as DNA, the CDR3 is TGTGCCAGCAGTGAGGGACAGGGGGCAGATACGCAGTATTTT.

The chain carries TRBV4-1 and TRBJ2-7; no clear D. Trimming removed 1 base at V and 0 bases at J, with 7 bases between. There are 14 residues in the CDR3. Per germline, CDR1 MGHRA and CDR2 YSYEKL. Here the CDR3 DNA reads TGCGCCAGCAGCCAAGCACACAGCTCCTACGAGCAGTACTTC. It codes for CASSQAHSSYEQYF.

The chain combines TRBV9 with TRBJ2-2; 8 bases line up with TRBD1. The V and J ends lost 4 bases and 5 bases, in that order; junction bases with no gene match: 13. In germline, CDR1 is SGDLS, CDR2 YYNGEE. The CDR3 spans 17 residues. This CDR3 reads CASSSSGGGGETGELFF. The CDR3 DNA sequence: TGTGCCAGCAGCTCCTCAGGGGGCGGAGGCGAAACCGGGGAGCTGTTTTTT.

CDR3 loop: CSATREREDQREQYF. In nucleotides, the CDR3 is TGCAGCGCCACCCGCGAGCGGGAGGATCAGCGCGAGCAGTACTTC. The chain links TRBV29-1 to TRBJ2-7; the match to TRBD2 covers 9 bases. Per the germline V gene, CDR1 is SQVTM and CDR2 is ANQGSEA. Germline trimming cut 7 bases from V and 6 bases from J; bases unmatched to any gene: 16. This CDR3 is built from 15 residues.